This TCR beta chain appears in the sequencing data of a study of blood T cell repertoires in COVID-19. Study details: From the United States, Italy and Spain came samples of acute and convalescent COVID-19. In each case, the material was cDNA or gDNA derived from T cells, B-cell-depleted T cells, or PBMCs.

From germline, CDR1 is LGHDT and CDR2 YNNKEL (reference sequence). Trimming took off 3 bases at V and 7 bases at J, with 6 bases between the two ends. The CDR3 extends over 12 amino acids. Profiled with immunoSEQ multiplex PCR; TCRdb holds only in-frame clones, not every one. The sample carries over 85,000 clones, roughly 90% recorded once. V usage is TRBV3-1 (or the pseudogene TRBV3-2) and J usage is TRBJ1-4, with D unclear. Source material: peripheral blood. The receptor comes from a male donor with acute or convalescent COVID-19. CDR3 residues: CASSHRFEKLFF. For the CDR3, the DNA is TGTGCCAGCAGCCACAGGTTTGAAAAACTGTTTTTT.